This T cell receptor (beta chain) was retrieved from a study of shared clonotypes between healthy human individuals (TCRdb year 2020). Context from the whole study: The cohort included a few men and a couple of women between 18 and 49 years of age. Blood TCR repertoires of five healthy adults were deeply sequenced to estimate repertoire size and the extent of clonotype sharing between individuals. Libraries were prepared and TCR repertoires were sequenced by different laboratories using diverse techniques, in order to increase sequencing depth and limit assay-specific biases. For each donor, CD4 naive and CD4 memory were each given three plates, CD8 naive was given two plates, and CD8 memory was given one plate. Leukapheresis yielded between about 0.8 and 9.5 billion PBMCs per donor. What the study reported, not specific to this receptor: Rarefaction of sorted-subset datasets indicated incomplete sequencing despite the large sequencing depth. Only blood was sampled, and tissue TCR repertoires likely differ from those in blood. Clonotypes shared by all four sorted-subset donors showed higher generation probabilities than non-shared clonotypes. Across four donors, about 4.5% of naive CD4, 3% to 3.5% of naive CD8, under 2.5% of memory CD4, and around 0.4% of memory CD8 clonotypes were shared. Because the study included a small number of donors, the genetic and exposure-history diversity represented was limited. Naive subsets generally had larger estimated clonotype richness than memory subsets did. Pairwise subsampling indicated that sequencing depth was expected to affect the degree of clonotype sharing among donors.

With respect to this clone: Its antigen is unknown. No base quality values were provided; no much bigger clone lies one nucleotide off.

Inclusive of the bounding cysteine and phenylalanine, the CDR3 is 16 residues long. The DNA shown is the 48-base CDR3, in frame from base 1. CDR1 and CDR2, per the germline V gene (reference sequence), are LNHNV and YYDKDF. V is pruned by 0 bases and J by 5 bases, leaving 6 bases of the junction without a gene match. TCR CDR3 regions were amplified from genomic DNA by multiplex PCR using the deep immunoSEQ assay. Extracted genomic DNA from each cell subset was spread evenly across all wells of several immunoSEQ 96-well plates, with each plate serving as a replicate. For sorted subsets, each replicate PCR was loaded with about 0.2 ug genomic DNA, equivalent to some 31,000 T cell genomes. Purified libraries were quantified with a Qubit 3.0 fluorometer, sized on a Bioanalyzer 2100, and re-quantified with the KAPA Library Quantification kit. A separate single-read 150-cycle Illumina NextSeq 550 flow cell was used to sequence each immunoSEQ 96-well plate. The study's own analysis went as follows. Because the immunoSEQ output included only junctional sequences and no quality scores, the filtering could not be the same as the filtering used for full-length reads. To assign V/J genes and CDR3, sequences were annotated against IMGT germline references using PyIR, a Python wrapper for IgBLAST v1.9. Reads were removed for weak V/J assignments (E-value above 1e-6), missing CDR3, stop codons, out-of-frame junctions, or ambiguous translated residues. A V3J clonotype was defined by an identical inferred V gene, J gene, and CDR3 amino acid sequence. To compute the percentage overlap between repertoires, the number of shared unique clonotypes was divided by the size of the smaller repertoire. Richness of each repertoire was evaluated using RTK rarefaction, the Chao1 estimator, and Recon v2.1 estimates of unobserved clonotypes. Generation probabilities for all TCRbeta clonotypes obtained by the gDNA method from several donors were computed using OLGA. The source is immuneACCESS, and TCRdb retained only in-frame sequences with V and J called. Part of the clones is not carried over; for the studies checked, unresolved V genes explain less than half of this, and the remainder is unexplained. Clonal size and the V and J genes are those of that table, whereas D and trimming came from the DNA. Recorded for this sample are roughly 400,000 clones; roughly 96% of them occurred a single time. The ten largest clones represent less than 0.35% of the sample.

The donors were healthy, HIV-negative adults who had no recently reported acute infections or vaccinations. Every donor was a Caucasian adult residing in Nashville, Tennessee, USA. CD8 memory samples combined magnetically selected CD45RO+ cells with CCR7-negative CD45RA+ effector memory (TemRA) cells. After blood collection by leukapheresis, PBMCs were isolated using Ficoll-Histopaque density gradient centrifugation and then cryopreserved in the vapor phase of liquid nitrogen. Analytical flow cytometry was used to check the purity and quantity of each magnetically sorted T cell population. Genomic DNA was isolated from every sorted fraction and measured by UV absorbance on a Nanodrop 2000c.

Rearrangement joined TRBV15 to TRBJ1-4; 7 of the junction bases match TRBD1. Material: memory CD8+ T cells sorted from blood. The cell subset or site label corresponds to: CD45RO+ cells pooled with CCR7-negative TemRA cells. The TCR was taken from a man aged 25 to 40 in good health. CDR3 reads: CATSRDLQGGNEKLFF. The nucleotide sequence reads as follows: TGTGCCACCAGCAGAGATCTGCAGGGGGGAAATGAAAAACTGTTTTTT.